This TCR beta chain originates from a study of shared clonotypes between healthy human individuals. Overall study findings and caveats: Owing to a small donor count, the genetic and exposure-history diversity represented was limited. Lower generation probabilities were found for non-shared clonotypes than for those shared by all four donors.

Trimming removed 1 base at V and 5 bases at J, with 10 bases between. Germline lookup yields CDR1 SGHDT and CDR2 YYEEEE. The CDR3 consists of 14 residues. For this clone: The antigen is unknown.

The authors ran the assay at deep level. Researchers divided each subset's genomic DNA evenly across several immunoSEQ plates. Sequencing was performed with immunoSEQ multiplex PCR; in TCRdb, only in-frame clones are kept and a portion is missing. Of a few million clones listed, around 94% are singletons. The receptor comes from a man aged 18 to 29 in good health. The gene calls are TRBV5-6 and TRBJ2-1; no clear D gene. Sequences were obtained from naive CD4+ T cells sorted from blood. Subset: CD45RA+ positively selected. For the CDR3, the DNA is TGTGCCAGCAGCTTGCCGCCGACGGACAATGAGCAGTTCTTC. Amino acid sequence: CASSLPPTDNEQFF.